These T cell receptor beta chains were read from a single sample in a study of cytomegalovirus exposure and HLA in healthy donors. Sequencing used immunoSEQ multiplex PCR; TCRdb keeps in-frame clones, though not all of them. The sample records under 150,000 clones, roughly 77% being singletons. What was sequenced was PBMCs. These receptors were collected from a man between 18 and 29 years old in good health and CMV-seronegative. Each CDR3 is given without its conserved first and last residue. Fields, in order: V gene, clone size, J gene, CDR3 protein. Clone size appears in some rows only: once, few, many, or a class for an expanded clone.

>TRBV9|once|TRBJ2-3
ASSVSPQGPDTQY
>TRBV4-3|NA|TRBJ1-1
ASSPLAGADTEAF
>TRBV9|NA|TRBJ2-2
ASSERTSGFTGELF
>TRBV7-9|NA|TRBJ2-2
ASSSPDTGELF
>TRBV7-3|once|TRBJ2-1
ASSPDAPSGGYDEQF
>TRBV5-4|once|TRBJ1-2
ASRPTGGYGYT
>TRBV5-6|NA|TRBJ2-3
ASSLRAVTDTQY
>TRBV5-6|NA|TRBJ2-1
ASRFTGKPFNEQF
>TRBV6-5|NA|TRBJ1-5
ASSFGGKADQPQH
>TRBV7-7|NA|TRBJ2-1
ASSLGTSGTRNNEQF
>TRBV4-1|many|TRBJ2-6
ASSQDRGGANVLT
>TRBV28|NA|TRBJ2-6
ASSLWGGSGANVLT
>TRBV4-3|NA|TRBJ2-1
ASSQSSGSSYNEQF
>TRBV23-1|NA|TRBJ2-3
ASTGQGATDTQY
>TRBV11-2|few|TRBJ2-7
ASSLGRGYEQY
>TRBV7-9|few|TRBJ2-7
ASSLRQGASVEQY
>TRBV19|NA|TRBJ1-2
ASTGQGIDGYT
>TRBV6-5|NA|TRBJ1-3
ASSYSGQNSGNTIY
>TRBV13|once|TRBJ2-2
ASSFSPDRYNTGELF
>TRBV18|NA|TRBJ2-5
ASSPLALAGGFQETQY